What follows describes a single TCR beta chain. The target antigen is unknown. The sample comes from a study of cytomegalovirus exposure and HLA in healthy donors. Across the whole study: Earlier sequencing of approximately 180 million T cells yielded fewer than 140 million unique TCR beta sequences.

PCR amplification relied on 60 Vbeta primers (plus 13 Jbeta primers). Original analysis: Counted up in a later analysis, unique TCR beta chains came to some 72 million, with around 11 million shared. Produced via immunoSEQ multiplex PCR; TCRdb's table is partial and in-frame only. V, J and clone size were drawn from that table, and D and trimming were deduced from the DNA. The sample holds some 200,000 clones, over 80% seen once. Trimming left V 4 bases short and J 9 bases short, with 17 bases between. The germline V gene has CDR1 SGHTS and CDR2 YDEGEE. The CDR3 contains 14 residues. Study outcomes and limitations: Rare TCR sequences predominated, though certain public TCRs were found in many donors.

The TCR sequence derives from a boy aged 2 to 9 in good health and CMV-seronegative. V gene TRBV5-8 combines with J gene TRBJ2-1; tentatively, D is TRBD2 (5 bases). Sequenced material: PBMCs. This CDR3 reads CASSMDSAISEQFF. The CDR3, as DNA: TGTGCCAGCAGCATGGACTCCGCGATAAGTGAGCAGTTCTTC.